These 5 T cell receptor beta chains came from one sample sequenced in a study of cytomegalovirus exposure and HLA in healthy donors. The primer mix had 60 Vbeta and 13 Jbeta primers. The assay was immunoSEQ multiplex PCR, and TCRdb's table has in-frame clones only and misses some. In the table there are some 120,000 clones, more than 80% of which are singletons. What was sequenced was PBMCs. The receptors stem from a woman aged 25-40 years in good health and CMV-seropositive.

The V and J genes are TRBV27 and TRBJ2-7, with 7 nucleotides matching TRBD1. The CDR3 contains 13 residues. The germline CDR1 and CDR2 sequences are MNHEY and SMNVEV (reference sequence). With 7 bases clipped from V and 3 bases from J, the junction kept 6 bases outside the gene matches. The CDR3 bases are TGTGCCAGCAAGGGGCAGGGGGTCTACGAGCAGTACTTC. Translated, it gives CASKGQGVYEQYF.

This rearrangement joins TRBV28 to TRBJ2-3; TRBD2 aligns across 7 bases. The junction had 1 base not matched to a gene; V was cut back by 3 bases and J by 1 base. Germline CDR1 reads MDHEN; CDR2 reads SYDVKM. There are 14 residues in the CDR3. As DNA, the CDR3 is TGTGCCAGCAGTTTCCGGGGGGGCACAGATACGCAGTATTTT. It specifies CASSFRGGTDTQYF.

The chain joins TRBV9 to TRBJ2-2, with TRBD1 as a possible D gene (5 bases). CDR1 is SGDLS and CDR2 is YYNGEE in the germline V gene. This CDR3 has 14 residues. V shed 1 base and J shed 3 bases, with 7 bases lying between them. CDR3 nucleotides: TGTGCCAGCAGCGTACCAGGGCACACCGGGGAGCTGTTTTTT. Translated: CASSVPGHTGELFF.

This clone occurred a few times. V is TRBV5-1 and J is TRBJ2-3, with a tentative D call TRBD1 (6 bases). CDR3 length: 14 residues. Germline V gene sequence: CDR1 SGHRS, CDR2 YFSETQ. Trimming took off 9 bases at V and 4 bases at J, with 18 bases between the two ends. The DNA for the CDR3 is TGCGCCAACGCTCAGGGGCCGGGGCCAGATACGCAGTATTTT. Its protein product is CANAQGPGPDTQYF.

The rearrangement uses TRBV5-6 and TRBJ2-5; 7 nucleotides match TRBD2. This CDR3 is built from 15 residues. Trimming cost V 4 bases and J 4 bases; bases outside gene matches: 10. Germline lookup yields CDR1 SGHDT and CDR2 YYEEEE. The CDR3 DNA is TGTGCCAGCAGCCTACTAGCGCCTTTAGGAGAGACCCAGTACTTC. The encoded protein is CASSLLAPLGETQYF. Looking up the rest from reference TRBV5-6 and TRBJ2-5 gives the full variable domain: DAGVTQSPTHLIKTRGQQVTLRCSPKSGHDTVSWYQQALGQGPQFIFQYYEEEERQRGNFPDRFSGHQFPNYSSELNVNALLLGDSALYLCASSLLAPLGETQYFGPGTRLLVL.